This entry is about one T cell receptor beta chain. The antigen is unknown. This record belongs to a study of shared clonotypes between healthy human individuals. Points from the study as a whole: What naive subsets generally showed was a larger estimated richness than memory subsets showed.

Germline V gene lookup returns CDR1 LNHNV and CDR2 YYDKDF (reference sequence). This CDR3 has 16 amino acids. Trimming removed 3 bases at V and 12 bases at J, with 21 bases between. Only in-frame clones appear in the TCRdb table, and some are missing; sequencing was by immunoSEQ multiplex PCR. The repertoire has roughly 2.2 million clones, under 95% of them found once; the top ten carry 0.37%. Memory CD4+ cells were the fraction left after CD45RA+ naive selection. This clonotype was obtained from a man aged 18 to 29 in good health. Some clones in this sample may be carry-over from other donors' samples. The chain uses TRBV15 and TRBJ2-6; D tentatively fits TRBD1 or TRBD2 (6 bases each). Sequencing used naive CD4+ T cells from PBMCs. The subset here: CD45RA+ positively selected. The CDR3 sequence: CATSRARGTPPPVLTF. The CDR3 DNA is TGTGCCACCAGCAGGGCCCGGGGGACACCACCCCCCGTCCTGACTTTC.